The present T cell receptor beta chain was sequenced within a study of blood T cell repertoires in COVID-19. Study-wide context: From the United States, Italy and Spain came samples of acute and convalescent COVID-19. PBMCs, B-cell-depleted T cells, or T cells provided the cDNA or gDNA that made up the material.

With 1 base removed from V and 5 bases from J, the gap between germline ends came to 17 bases. The CDR3 is 16 residues long. CDR1 SGHAT and CDR2 FQNNGV come from the germline V gene. In the original analysis: The assay estimated nucleated cells by amplifying reference gene primers. The data were produced by immunoSEQ multiplex PCR, yet TCRdb's version contains in-frame clones alone and is incomplete. V and J calls plus clone size are reproduced from that table; the DNA served to infer D and trimming. The data contain about 160,000 clones, just under 85% of them singletons. The material sequenced was peripheral blood. This clonotype was sampled from a woman of 80 years or more with acute or convalescent COVID-19. The chain carries TRBV11-2 and TRBJ2-5; possibly TRBD1 for D (6 bases). CDR3 protein: CASSLGPGQGTETQYF. CDR3 bases: TGTGCCAGCAGCTTAGGGCCTGGCCAGGGGACCGAGACCCAGTACTTC.